Each of the 3 T cell receptor beta chains below was sequenced from the same sample in a study of chemoradiotherapy in HPV16-positive cancers. Clones were sequenced by immunoSEQ multiplex PCR, and TCRdb holds only the in-frame ones, with some missing. Altogether about 13,000 clones are present, under 85% being singletons, with the ten largest covering 5.8%. The input for sequencing was blood, taken from a patient who underwent chemoradiotherapy. Receptors were obtained from a human donor with HPV-associated anogenital cancer.

This rearrangement joins TRBV2 to TRBJ1-4; D call uncertain. The CDR3 loop spans 13 amino acids. V gave up 8 bases and J gave up 8 bases, with 15 bases separating them. Germline CDR1 SNHLY, CDR2 FYNNEI. The chain's CDR3 is CASALGNVEKLFF. The CDR3 region has the DNA TGTGCCAGCGCGTTGGGAAACGTGGAAAAACTGTTTTTT.

The chain couples TRBV20-1 to TRBJ2-7; D perhaps matches TRBD1 (6 bases). This CDR3 spans 11 amino acids. Trimming removed 5 bases from V and 4 bases from J, with 9 bases in between. The germline V gene has CDR1 DFQATT and CDR2 SNEGSKA (reference sequence). The CDR3 DNA follows: TGCAGTGCTCATGACAGGTACGAGCAGTACTTC. This sequence encodes CSAHDRYEQYF.

The table lists this clone with a count of one. The rearrangement links TRBV6-1 to TRBJ1-5, with a weak D call TRBD1 (5 bases). Germline V gene data show CDR1 as MNHNS and CDR2 as SASEGT. The CDR3 runs to 19 residues. The V end was cut by 2 bases, the J end by 0 bases, with 20 bases between. In DNA form, the CDR3 reads TGTGCCAGCAGTGAATACGGGGGGGGAGGGGCTTATAGCAATCAGCCCCAGCATTTT. This translates into CASSEYGGGGAYSNQPQHF.